This T cell receptor (beta chain) was obtained from a study of T cell changes during pregnancy in multiple sclerosis. The repertoire was sequenced with immunoSEQ multiplex PCR; TCRdb's copy has only in-frame clones and lacks some. The table shows approximately 60,000 clones, with just over 90% occurring only once. In germline, CDR1 is LNHNV, CDR2 YYDKDF (reference sequence). Trimming left V 1 base short and J 0 bases short, with 9 bases between. The CDR3 is 15 residues long. This specimen consisted of CD4+ T cells from peripheral blood mononuclear cells, obtained in the second trimester of pregnancy. The chain is built from TRBV15 and TRBJ1-1; D not resolved. The clonotype originates from a female donor with multiple sclerosis, enrolled in a pregnancy study. CDR3: CATSRVSSLNTEAFF. Written as DNA, the CDR3 is TGTGCCACCAGCAGAGTTAGCAGCCTGAACACTGAAGCTTTCTTT.